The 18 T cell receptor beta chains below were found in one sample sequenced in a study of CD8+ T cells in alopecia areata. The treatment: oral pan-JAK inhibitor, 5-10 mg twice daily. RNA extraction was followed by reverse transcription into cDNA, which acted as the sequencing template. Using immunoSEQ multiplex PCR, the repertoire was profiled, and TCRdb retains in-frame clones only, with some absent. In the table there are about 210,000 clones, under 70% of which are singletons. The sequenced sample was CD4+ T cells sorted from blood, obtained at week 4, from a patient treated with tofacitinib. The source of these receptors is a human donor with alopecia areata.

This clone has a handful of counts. The CDR3 nucleotides are TGTGCCAGCAGCCCCGACGGAATCCAAGAGACCCAGTACTTC. Encoded protein: CASSPDGIQETQYF. The chain is built from TRBV7-2 and TRBJ2-5, with D uncertain. The CDR3 consists of 14 residues. The germline V and J ends were trimmed by 5 bases and 1 base, with 11 bases remaining between them. In germline, CDR1 is SGHTA, CDR2 FQGNSA.

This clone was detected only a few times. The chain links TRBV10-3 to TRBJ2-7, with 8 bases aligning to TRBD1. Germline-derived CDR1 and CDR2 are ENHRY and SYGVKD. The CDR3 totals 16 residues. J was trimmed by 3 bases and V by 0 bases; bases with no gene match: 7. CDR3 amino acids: CAISESTPGQGYEQYF. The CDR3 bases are TGTGCCATCAGTGAGTCGACCCCAGGACAGGGCTACGAGCAGTACTTC.

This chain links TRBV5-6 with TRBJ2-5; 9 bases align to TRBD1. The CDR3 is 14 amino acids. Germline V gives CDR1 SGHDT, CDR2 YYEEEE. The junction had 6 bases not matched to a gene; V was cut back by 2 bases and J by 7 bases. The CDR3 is CASSFAGTGRTQYF. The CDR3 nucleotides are TGTGCCAGCAGCTTCGCCGGGACAGGGAGGACCCAGTACTTC.

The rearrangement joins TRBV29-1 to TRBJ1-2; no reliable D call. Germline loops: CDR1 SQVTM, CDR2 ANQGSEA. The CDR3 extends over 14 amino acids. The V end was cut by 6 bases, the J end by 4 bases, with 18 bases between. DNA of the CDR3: TGCAGCGTCCAGATAGGCCGCCCTCTCTATGGCTACACCTTC. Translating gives CSVQIGRPLYGYTF.

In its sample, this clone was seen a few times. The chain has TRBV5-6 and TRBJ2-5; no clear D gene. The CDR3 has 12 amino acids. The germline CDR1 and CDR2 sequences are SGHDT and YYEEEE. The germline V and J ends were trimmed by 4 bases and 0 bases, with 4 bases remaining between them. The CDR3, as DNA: TGTGCCAGCAGCCAAGACCAAGAGACCCAGTACTTC. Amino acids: CASSQDQETQYF.

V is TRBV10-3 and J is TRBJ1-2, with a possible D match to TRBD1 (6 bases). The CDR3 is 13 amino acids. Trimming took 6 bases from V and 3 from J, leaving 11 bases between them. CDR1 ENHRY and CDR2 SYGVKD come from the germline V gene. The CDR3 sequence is CAISQDSDYGYTF. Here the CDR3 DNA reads TGTGCCATCAGCCAGGACAGCGACTATGGCTACACCTTC.

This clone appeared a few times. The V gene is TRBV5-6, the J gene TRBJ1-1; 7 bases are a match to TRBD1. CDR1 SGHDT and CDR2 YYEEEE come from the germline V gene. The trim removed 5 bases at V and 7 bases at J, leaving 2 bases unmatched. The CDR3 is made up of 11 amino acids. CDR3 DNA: TGTGCCAGCAGTGGACAGGTTGAAGCTTTCTTT. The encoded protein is CASSGQVEAFF.

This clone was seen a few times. The DNA for the CDR3 is TGTGCCAGCAGCCAAGTTGCAGGCCCCTACGAGCAGTACTTC. Translating gives CASSQVAGPYEQYF. The chain combines TRBV14 with TRBJ2-7; D is unclear. V was cut by 1 base and J by 2 bases, with 9 bases left in between. CDR3 length: 14 residues. Germline CDR1 reads SGHDN; CDR2 reads FVKESK.

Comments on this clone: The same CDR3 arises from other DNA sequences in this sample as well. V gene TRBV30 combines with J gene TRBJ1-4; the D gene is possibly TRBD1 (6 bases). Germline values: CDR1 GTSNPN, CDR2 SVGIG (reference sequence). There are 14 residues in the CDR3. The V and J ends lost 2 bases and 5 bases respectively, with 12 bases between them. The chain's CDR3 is CAWSLGGINEKLFF. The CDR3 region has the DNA TGTGCCTGGAGTCTAGGGGGAATAAATGAAAAACTGTTTTTT.

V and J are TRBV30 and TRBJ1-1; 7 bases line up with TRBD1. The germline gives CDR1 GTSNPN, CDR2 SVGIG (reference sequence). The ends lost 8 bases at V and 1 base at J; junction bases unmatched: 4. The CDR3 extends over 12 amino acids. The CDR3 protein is CAGNRGNTEAFF. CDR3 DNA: TGTGCCGGAAACAGGGGGAACACTGAAGCTTTCTTT. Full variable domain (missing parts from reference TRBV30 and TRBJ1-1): SQTIHQWPATLVQPVGSPLSLECTVEGTSNPNLYWYRQAAGRGLQLLFYSVGIGQISSEVPQNLSASRPQDRQFILSSKKLLLSDSGFYLCAGNRGNTEAFFGQGTRLTVV.

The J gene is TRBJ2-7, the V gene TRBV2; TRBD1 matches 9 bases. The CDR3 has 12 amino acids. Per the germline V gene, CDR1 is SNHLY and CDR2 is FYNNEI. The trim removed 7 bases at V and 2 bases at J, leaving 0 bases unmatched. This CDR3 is CASNRGPYEQYF. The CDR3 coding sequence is TGTGCCAGCAACAGGGGGCCCTACGAGCAGTACTTC.

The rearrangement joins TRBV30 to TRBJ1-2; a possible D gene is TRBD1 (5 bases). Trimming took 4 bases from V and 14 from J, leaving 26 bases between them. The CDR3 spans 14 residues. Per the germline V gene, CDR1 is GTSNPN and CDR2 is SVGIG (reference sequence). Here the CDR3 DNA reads TGTGCCTGGACCCGACCTACCCCCGGAGGGAAGGGGACCTTC. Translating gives CAWTRPTPGGKGTF.

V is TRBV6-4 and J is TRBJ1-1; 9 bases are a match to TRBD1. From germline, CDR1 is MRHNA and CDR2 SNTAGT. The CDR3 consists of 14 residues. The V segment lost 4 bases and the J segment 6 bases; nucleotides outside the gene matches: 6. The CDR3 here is CASSATGGVAEAFF. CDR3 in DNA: TGTGCCAGCAGTGCAACAGGGGGCGTCGCTGAAGCTTTCTTT.

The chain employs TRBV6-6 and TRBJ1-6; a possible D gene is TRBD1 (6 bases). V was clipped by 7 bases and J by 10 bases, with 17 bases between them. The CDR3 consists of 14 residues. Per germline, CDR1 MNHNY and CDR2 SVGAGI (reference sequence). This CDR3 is CASTRGGEGSPLHF. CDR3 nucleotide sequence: TGTGCCAGCACTAGGGGGGGGGAAGGCTCACCCCTCCACTTT.

The CDR3 sequence: CSARDREQYF. DNA of the CDR3: TGCAGTGCTAGAGATAGAGAGCAGTACTTC. The chain joins TRBV20-1 to TRBJ2-7, with D hard to call. CDR1 and CDR2 (germline): DFQATT, SNEGSKA (reference sequence). V dropped 0 bases and J dropped 7 bases, with 4 bases sitting between them. The CDR3 is 10 amino acids.

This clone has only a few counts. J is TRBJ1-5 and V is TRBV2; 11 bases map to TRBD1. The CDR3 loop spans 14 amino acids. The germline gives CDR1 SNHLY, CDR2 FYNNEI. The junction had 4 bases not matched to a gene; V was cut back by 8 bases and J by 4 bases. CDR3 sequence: CASLRDRGNQPQHF. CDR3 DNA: TGTGCCAGCCTTCGGGACAGGGGGAATCAGCCCCAGCATTTT. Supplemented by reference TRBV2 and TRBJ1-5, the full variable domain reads EPEVTQTPSHQVTQMGQEVILRCVPISNHLYFYWYRQILGQKVEFLVSFYNNEISEKSEIFDDQFSVERPDGSNFTLKIRSTKLEDSAMYFCASLRDRGNQPQHFGDGTRLSIL.

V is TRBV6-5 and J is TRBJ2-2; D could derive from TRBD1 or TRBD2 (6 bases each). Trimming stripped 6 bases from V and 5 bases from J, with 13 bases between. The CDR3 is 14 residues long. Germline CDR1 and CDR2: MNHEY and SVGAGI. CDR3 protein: CASRNQGGTGELFF. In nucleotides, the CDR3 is TGTGCCAGCAGAAATCAAGGGGGGACCGGGGAGCTGTTTTTT.

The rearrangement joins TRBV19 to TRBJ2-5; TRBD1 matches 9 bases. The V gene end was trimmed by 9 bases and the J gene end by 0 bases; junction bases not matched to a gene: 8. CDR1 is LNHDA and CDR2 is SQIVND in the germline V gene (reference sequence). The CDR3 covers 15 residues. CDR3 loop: CASQGDREYQETQYF. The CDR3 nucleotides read TGTGCCAGCCAAGGGGACAGGGAGTACCAAGAGACCCAGTACTTC.